This T cell receptor beta chain was captured in a study of cytomegalovirus exposure and HLA in healthy donors. Study-wide context: Of the donors genotyped, several hundred in all, about 80% fell in the Caucasian-associated ancestry cluster.

The PCR ran on 60 Vbeta and 13 Jbeta primers. Clones were sequenced by immunoSEQ multiplex PCR, and TCRdb holds only the in-frame ones, with some missing. The table lists about 140,000 clones, roughly 80% of them singletons, with around 3.2% in the top ten. Germline V gene sequence: CDR1 SGHRS, CDR2 YFSETQ. Trimming removed 1 base from V and 0 bases from J; junction bases left unmatched: 2. The CDR3 spans 15 residues. Study findings and constraints: A later analysis reported that several of the most significant clusters appeared to be linked to common viral pathogens, among them Epstein-Barr virus. V- and J-gene trimming in TCR beta was tied to a missense DCLRE1C variant by an analysis performed later. Reports state that TCR beta sequences accurately predicted most subjects' HLA-A and HLA-B alleles.

Notes on this clone: Antigen unknown.

The gene calls are TRBV5-1 and TRBJ2-3, with 7 bases matching TRBD1. The TCR originated in a middle-aged man in good health and CMV-seronegative. Sequences were obtained from PBMCs. The CDR3 region is CASSLRTGSTDTQYF. CDR3 DNA sequence: TGCGCCAGCAGCTTGAGGACAGGTAGCACAGATACGCAGTATTTT. Complete variable domain (other parts from reference TRBV5-1 and TRBJ2-3): KAGVTQTPRYLIKTRGQQVTLSCSPISGHRSVSWYQQTPGQGLQFLFEYFSETQRNKGNFPGRFSGRQFSNSRSEMNVSTLELGDSALYLCASSLRTGSTDTQYFGPGTRLTVL.